This is a list of T cell receptor beta chains from one sample in a study of Graves' ophthalmopathy and Graves' hyperthyroidism. TCRdb passed the multiplex PCR reads through MiXCR, listing each CDR3 protein once. The sample consists of fewer than 350,000 distinct CDR3 sequences, roughly a sixth of them appearing once. The sequencing sample was made of peripheral blood. These receptors originate from an adult man with Graves' ophthalmopathy. The CDR3 runs from the conserved cysteine through the conserved F or W. D genes are given only for firm matches. Only some rows state a clone size, as once, few, many or a class for expanded clones.

j_gene: TRBJ2-7; v_gene: TRBV29-1; abundance: many; d_gene: TRBD2; CDR3nt: TGCAGCGCTAGCGGGAGCTACGAGCAGTACTTC; CDR3aa: CSASGSYEQYF
j_gene: TRBJ1-1; v_gene: TRBV9; abundance: many; d_gene: TRBD1; CDR3nt: TGTGCCAGCAGCGTAGCGGAGGGGACAGGGTGGGCCCCCACTGAAGCTTTCTTT; CDR3aa: CASSVAEGTGWAPTEAFF
j_gene: TRBJ2-2; v_gene: TRBV20-1; abundance: many; d_gene: NA; CDR3nt: TGCAGTGCTAGGGGCGGCAGGGCCCACACCGGGGAGCTGTTTTTT; CDR3aa: CSARGGRAHTGELFF
j_gene: TRBJ2-7; v_gene: TRBV10-3; abundance: many; d_gene: TRBD2; CDR3nt: TGTGCCATCAGTGAACTAGCGGGGGGTTACGAGCAGTACTTC; CDR3aa: CAISELAGGYEQYF
j_gene: TRBJ2-6; v_gene: TRBV28; abundance: many; d_gene: NA; CDR3nt: TGTGCCAGCAGTTCCCAGGGATCTGGGGCCAACGTCCTGACTTTC; CDR3aa: CASSSQGSGANVLTF
j_gene: TRBJ2-5; v_gene: TRBV7-3; abundance: many; d_gene: TRBD2; CDR3nt: TGTGCCAGCAGCGCAGGGACTAGCGGGAGCGGAGAGACCCAGTACTTC; CDR3aa: CASSAGTSGSGETQYF
j_gene: TRBJ1-1; v_gene: TRBV12-3/TRBV12-4; abundance: NA; d_gene: TRBD1; CDR3nt: TGTGCCAGCAGTCACCGACAGGGCTCCATTGTTGAAGCTTTCTTT; CDR3aa: CASSHRQGSIVEAFF
j_gene: TRBJ2-2; v_gene: TRBV12-3/TRBV12-4; abundance: many; d_gene: TRBD1; CDR3nt: TGTGCCAGCAGTTTTCACAGGGGGAACACCGGGGAGCTGTTTTTT; CDR3aa: CASSFHRGNTGELFF
j_gene: TRBJ2-6; v_gene: TRBV6-4; abundance: many; d_gene: NA; CDR3nt: TGTGCCAGCAGAAAACGCGGACAGAGGGCTGGGGCCAACGTCCTGACTTTC; CDR3aa: CASRKRGQRAGANVLTF
j_gene: TRBJ1-2; v_gene: TRBV7-2; abundance: many; d_gene: NA; CDR3nt: TGTGCCAGCAGCCCCGGACAGCAAAGATATGGCTACACCTTC; CDR3aa: CASSPGQQRYGYTF
j_gene: TRBJ1-5; v_gene: TRBV27; abundance: many; d_gene: TRBD1; CDR3nt: TGTGCCAGCAGTTTATCCCAGACCAGGGGGAGAAATCAGCCCCAGCATTTT; CDR3aa: CASSLSQTRGRNQPQHF
j_gene: TRBJ2-5; v_gene: TRBV10-3; abundance: NA; d_gene: NA; CDR3nt: TGTGCCATCAGTGAGTCAGGGGAAGAGACCCAGTACTTC; CDR3aa: CAISESGEETQYF
j_gene: TRBJ2-7; v_gene: TRBV20-1; abundance: NA; d_gene: TRBD2; CDR3nt: TGCAGTGCTCAGCCGGGAGAAGGTGCGGGAGGCTCCTACGAGCAGTACTTC; CDR3aa: CSAQPGEGAGGSYEQYF